These T cell receptor beta chains were read from a single sample in a study of OX40 agonist ivuxolimab in advanced cancers. This table comes from immunoSEQ multiplex PCR, and its TCRdb copy is limited to in-frame clones, with some not included. Of tens of thousands of clones detected, about 91% appear once; the ten largest clones hold 2% to 3%. The material sequenced was CD4+ or CD8+ T cells sorted from blood, taken in a trial of the OX40 agonist ivuxolimab. Receptors originate from an adult with an advanced solid tumor such as melanoma, head and neck, liver or kidney cancer. Both conserved end residues are part of each CDR3. D genes are given only for firm matches. Expanded clones are given a class, and other clones once, few, many or no size at all.

v_call,j_call,clone_size,d_call,cdr3_aa,cdr3_nt
TRBV5-5,TRBJ1-5,NA,NA,CASSFSQGGNQPQHF,TGTGCCAGCAGCTTCAGCCAGGGAGGCAATCAGCCCCAGCATTTT
TRBV7-3,TRBJ2-2,NA,NA,CASSSTGSYTGELFF,TGTGCCAGCAGTTCGACCGGGTCCTACACCGGGGAGCTGTTTTTT
TRBV28,TRBJ2-2,NA,TRBD1,CASSKGGRDKPGELFF,TGTGCCAGCAGTAAAGGGGGCAGGGACAAACCCGGGGAGCTGTTTTTT
TRBV7-3,TRBJ2-1,NA,NA,CASSLIAGNEQFF,TGTGCCAGCAGCTTAATTGCCGGGAATGAGCAGTTCTTC
TRBV19,TRBJ2-1,NA,NA,CASSATVERGEQFF,TGTGCCAGTAGTGCGACGGTCGAACGGGGTGAGCAGTTCTTC
TRBV28,TRBJ1-4,NA,TRBD1,CASSSGQFNEKLFF,TGTGCCAGCAGCTCGGGACAGTTTAATGAAAAACTGTTTTTT
TRBV7-9,TRBJ1-1,NA,NA,CASSLRDIDPMNTEAFF,TGTGCCAGCAGCCTCCGGGACATAGACCCAATGAACACTGAAGCTTTCTTT
TRBV29-1,TRBJ2-5,NA,TRBD2,CSVGDLAGGGETQYF,TGCAGCGTTGGGGACCTAGCGGGAGGGGGAGAGACCCAGTACTTC
TRBV7-2,TRBJ2-3,once,TRBD2,CASSLDPRTSGRTDTQYF,TGTGCCAGCAGCTTAGACCCCCGGACTAGCGGGAGGACAGATACGCAGTATTTT
TRBV6-6,TRBJ2-3,NA,NA,CASSYSLARTDTQYF,TGTGCCAGCAGTTACTCACTAGCCCGCACAGATACGCAGTATTTT
TRBV28,TRBJ2-5,once,NA,CASSALNRDEGTQYF,TGTGCCAGCAGTGCCTTGAACAGGGATGAGGGGACCCAGTACTTC
TRBV4-1,TRBJ2-1,NA,NA,CASSQDYAGSRNEQFF,TGCGCCAGCAGCCAAGATTACGCGGGGTCTAGGAATGAGCAGTTCTTC
TRBV5-6,TRBJ2-3,once,NA,CASSLGQPGTQYF,TGTGCCAGCAGCTTGGGACAGCCCGGTACGCAGTATTTT
TRBV7-8,TRBJ2-7,NA,TRBD1,CASSLRDRYREQYF,TGTGCCAGCAGCTTAAGGGACAGGTATCGCGAGCAGTACTTC
TRBV6-1,TRBJ2-5,NA,NA,CASNNPETQYF,TGTGCCAGCAATAATCCGGAGACCCAGTACTTC
TRBV28,TRBJ1-4,NA,TRBD1,CASITSATGAEKLFF,TGTGCCAGCATTACCTCCGCGACAGGGGCAGAAAAACTGTTTTTT
TRBV11-2,TRBJ2-7,NA,TRBD1,CASSLGKLGQVTYEQYF,TGTGCCAGCAGCTTAGGTAAATTAGGACAGGTAACCTACGAGCAGTACTTC
TRBV11-2,TRBJ2-7,few,TRBD1,CASSPLRGQGAHEQYF,TGTGCCAGCAGCCCCCTAAGGGGACAGGGGGCCCACGAGCAGTACTTC
TRBV5-4,TRBJ2-1,NA,TRBD2,CASSKGSAGGSRYNEQFF,TGTGCCAGCAGTAAGGGCAGCGCGGGAGGGTCACGTTACAATGAGCAGTTCTTC
TRBV5-4,TRBJ2-7,NA,TRBD2,CASSGGSASGPYEQYF,TGTGCCAGCAGCGGAGGATCAGCTAGCGGGCCGTACGAGCAGTACTTC
TRBV11-2,TRBJ2-3,NA,NA,CASSSQGIDTQYF,TGTGCCAGCAGCTCCCAGGGCATCGATACGCAGTATTTT
TRBV6-6,TRBJ2-1,NA,NA,CASSHTQGTDEQFF,TGTGCCAGCAGCCATACACAGGGTACGGATGAGCAGTTCTTC
TRBV5-1,TRBJ1-1,NA,NA,CASSLQDHTEAFF,TGCGCCAGCAGCTTGCAGGATCACACTGAAGCTTTCTTT
TRBV6-1,TRBJ2-2,few,NA,CASSPGWGTGELFF,TGTGCCAGCAGCCCAGGCTGGGGCACCGGGGAGCTGTTTTTT
TRBV27,TRBJ2-5,NA,TRBD1,CATGQGVQETQYF,TGTGCCACCGGACAGGGGGTACAAGAGACCCAGTACTTC
TRBV9,TRBJ2-1,NA,NA,CASSVEGGTYNEQFF,TGTGCCAGCAGCGTAGAAGGGGGGACCTACAATGAGCAGTTCTTC
TRBV9,TRBJ2-3,NA,TRBD2,CASSLGLAGPSTDTQYF,TGTGCCAGCAGCCTCGGACTAGCGGGACCCAGCACAGATACGCAGTATTTT
TRBV28,TRBJ1-2,once,NA,CASLRRGTNYGYTF,TGTGCCAGCCTGCGGAGAGGGACTAACTATGGCTACACCTTC
TRBV2,TRBJ2-1,NA,NA,CASSISLWDEQFF,TGTGCCAGCAGTATTTCCTTATGGGATGAGCAGTTCTTC
TRBV6-5,TRBJ1-2,NA,TRBD1,CASSDRGYYGYTF,TGTGCCAGCAGCGACAGGGGTTACTATGGCTACACCTTC
TRBV5-1,TRBJ2-7,NA,NA,CASSLGYGPYEQYF,TGCGCCAGCAGCTTGGGATATGGTCCCTACGAGCAGTACTTC
TRBV28,TRBJ1-1,NA,NA,CASSGLLREMNTEAFF,TGTGCCAGCAGTGGTCTTTTAAGGGAAATGAACACTGAAGCTTTCTTT
TRBV2,TRBJ2-7,NA,NA,CASSEGTLSSYEQYF,TGTGCCAGCAGTGAAGGGACACTGAGCTCCTACGAGCAGTACTTC
TRBV9,TRBJ2-3,once,TRBD2,CASSVVSSGTDTQYF,TGTGCCAGCAGCGTAGTATCTAGCGGGACAGATACGCAGTATTTT
TRBV5-1,TRBJ1-6,NA,NA,CASSLQVEGSPLHF,TGCGCCAGCAGCCTGCAGGTAGAGGGATCACCCCTCCACTTT
TRBV15,TRBJ1-2,NA,NA,CATSRDITGQGYGYTF,TGTGCCACCAGCAGAGATATTACAGGGCAGGGGTATGGCTACACCTTC
TRBV5-5,TRBJ2-2,NA,NA,CASSRMRGTTNTGELFF,TGTGCCAGCAGCCGAATGCGAGGCACCACGAACACCGGGGAGCTGTTTTTT
TRBV18,TRBJ2-5,few,NA,CASSPFRQVQETQYF,TGTGCCAGCTCACCGTTCAGACAGGTACAAGAGACCCAGTACTTC
TRBV6-4,TRBJ2-1,once,TRBD2,CASSDSKGGLAGANEQFF,TGTGCCAGCAGTGACTCGAAGGGGGGACTAGCGGGAGCCAATGAGCAGTTCTTC
TRBV4-3,TRBJ2-3,NA,TRBD2,CASSLLAGGSDTQYF,TGCGCCAGCAGCCTGCTAGCGGGAGGGTCAGATACGCAGTATTTT
TRBV18,TRBJ1-3,NA,NA,CASSPPGTFPIYF,TGTGCCAGCTCACCACCTGGGACCTTTCCCATATATTTT
TRBV19,TRBJ2-3,NA,NA,CASSIEGGEDTQYF,TGTGCCAGTAGTATAGAAGGAGGGGAAGATACGCAGTATTTT
TRBV29-1,TRBJ2-1,NA,NA,CSVEDRALALTNEQFF,TGCAGCGTTGAAGATCGGGCTCTGGCCCTTACAAATGAGCAGTTCTTC
TRBV5-4,TRBJ2-7,once,NA,CASSLDNYEQYF,TGTGCCAGCAGCTTGGACAACTACGAGCAGTACTTC
TRBV19,TRBJ2-4,NA,TRBD1,CASSSLDRGSVRHF,TGTGCCAGTAGTTCCCTGGACAGGGGGTCTGTTCGGCACTTC
TRBV5-4,TRBJ2-1,NA,NA,CASSLASYNEQFF,TGTGCCAGCAGCTTGGCCTCTTACAATGAGCAGTTCTTC
TRBV7-9,TRBJ2-5,NA,TRBD2,CASSLATSGRKTQYF,TGTGCCAGCAGCTTAGCAACTAGCGGGAGAAAGACCCAGTACTTC
TRBV6-5,TRBJ1-1,NA,TRBD1,CASRHRGLNTEAFF,TGTGCCAGCAGACACAGGGGGCTGAACACTGAAGCTTTCTTT
TRBV28,TRBJ2-5,NA,TRBD2,CASSPLSGLEGETQYF,TGTGCCAGCAGTCCTCTATCGGGACTAGAGGGTGAGACCCAGTACTTC
TRBV2,TRBJ1-4,NA,NA,CASGGAFNEKLFF,TGTGCCAGCGGGGGAGCATTTAATGAAAAACTGTTTTTT
TRBV6-5,TRBJ2-2,NA,NA,CASKGSTGELFF,TGTGCCAGCAAAGGGAGCACCGGGGAGCTGTTTTTT
TRBV2,TRBJ1-2,NA,NA,CASSPPNPDIKRYGYTF,TGTGCCAGCAGCCCCCCTAATCCTGATATTAAGCGCTATGGCTACACCTTC
TRBV11-2,TRBJ1-1,NA,NA,CASSLEFGRKNTEAFF,TGTGCCAGCAGCTTAGAGTTCGGAAGGAAGAACACTGAAGCTTTCTTT
TRBV27,TRBJ2-7,NA,TRBD1,CASTSGTGEYEQYF,TGTGCCAGCACCAGTGGGACAGGGGAGTACGAGCAGTACTTC
TRBV5-1,TRBJ1-2,NA,NA,CASRGAGANYGYTF,TGCGCCAGCAGGGGGGCAGGGGCTAACTATGGCTACACCTTC